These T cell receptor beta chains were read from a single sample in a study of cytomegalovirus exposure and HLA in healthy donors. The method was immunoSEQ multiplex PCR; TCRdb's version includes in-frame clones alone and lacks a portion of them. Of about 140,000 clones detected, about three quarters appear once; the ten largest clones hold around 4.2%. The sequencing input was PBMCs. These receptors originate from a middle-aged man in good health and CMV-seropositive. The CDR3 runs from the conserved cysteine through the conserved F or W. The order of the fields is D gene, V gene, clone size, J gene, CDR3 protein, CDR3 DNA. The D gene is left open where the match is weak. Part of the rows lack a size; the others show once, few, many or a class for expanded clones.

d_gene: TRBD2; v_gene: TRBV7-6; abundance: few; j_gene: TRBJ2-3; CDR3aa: CATSAGGSSTDTQYF; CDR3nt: TGTGCTACTTCCGCGGGGGGGTCAAGCACAGATACGCAGTATTTT
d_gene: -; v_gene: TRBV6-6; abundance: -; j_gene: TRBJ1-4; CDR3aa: CASSRLQTRNNEKLFF; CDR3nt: TGTGCCAGCAGTCGGTTGCAAACGAGGAATAATGAAAAACTGTTTTTT
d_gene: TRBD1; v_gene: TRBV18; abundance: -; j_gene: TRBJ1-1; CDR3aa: CASSPNRGDTEAFF; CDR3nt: TGTGCCAGCTCACCTAACAGGGGAGACACTGAAGCTTTCTTT
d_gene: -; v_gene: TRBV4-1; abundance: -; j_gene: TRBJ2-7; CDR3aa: CASSQERGSSYEQYF; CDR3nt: TGCGCCAGCAGCCAAGAGAGGGGGAGCTCCTACGAGCAGTACTTC
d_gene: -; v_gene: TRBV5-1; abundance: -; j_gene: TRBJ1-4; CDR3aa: CASSSTTDEKLFF; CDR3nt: TGCGCCAGCAGCTCCACAACCGATGAAAAACTGTTTTTT
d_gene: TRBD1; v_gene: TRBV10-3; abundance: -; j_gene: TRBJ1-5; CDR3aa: CATQDTTGVQPQHF; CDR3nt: TGTGCCACGCAAGATACCACAGGGGTCCAGCCCCAGCATTTT
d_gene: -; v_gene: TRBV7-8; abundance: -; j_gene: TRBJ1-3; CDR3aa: CASSLRNSRSGNTIYF; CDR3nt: TGTGCCAGCAGCCTAAGGAACAGCCGCTCTGGAAACACCATATATTTT
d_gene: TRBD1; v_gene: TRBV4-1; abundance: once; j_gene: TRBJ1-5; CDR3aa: CASSQEPYRGLQPQHF; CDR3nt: TGCGCCAGCAGCCAAGAGCCCTACAGGGGTCTACAGCCCCAGCATTTT
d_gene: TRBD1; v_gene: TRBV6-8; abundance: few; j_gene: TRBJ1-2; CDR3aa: CASRVGQGSGYTF; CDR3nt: TGTGCCAGCAGGGTCGGACAGGGTAGTGGCTACACCTTC
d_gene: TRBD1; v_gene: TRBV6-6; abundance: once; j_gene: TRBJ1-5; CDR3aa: CASRGTGGGGNQPQHF; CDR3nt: TGTGCCAGCAGGGGGACAGGGGGAGGTGGCAATCAGCCCCAGCATTTT
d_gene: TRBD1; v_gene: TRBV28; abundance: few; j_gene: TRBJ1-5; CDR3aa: CSTDRFNQPQHF; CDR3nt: TGTTCCACGGACAGGTTCAATCAGCCCCAGCATTTT
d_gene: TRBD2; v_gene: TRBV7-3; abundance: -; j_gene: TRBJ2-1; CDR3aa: CASSLISGSTNEQFF; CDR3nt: TGTGCCAGCAGCTTAATTAGCGGGAGTACCAATGAGCAGTTCTTC
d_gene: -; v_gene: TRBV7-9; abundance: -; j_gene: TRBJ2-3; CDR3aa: CASSPHTDTQYF; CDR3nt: TGTGCCAGCAGCCCCCACACAGATACGCAGTATTTT
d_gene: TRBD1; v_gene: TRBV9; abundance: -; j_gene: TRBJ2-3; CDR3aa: CASSLRTGGTDTQYF; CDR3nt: TGTGCCAGCAGCCTCCGGACAGGGGGCACAGATACGCAGTATTTT
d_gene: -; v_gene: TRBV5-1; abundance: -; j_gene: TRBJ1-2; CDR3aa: CASRQLGLGAGYGYTF; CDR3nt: TGCGCCAGCCGGCAGCTTGGATTAGGGGCAGGGTATGGCTACACCTTC
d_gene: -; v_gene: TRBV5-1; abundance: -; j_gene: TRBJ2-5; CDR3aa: CASSLRETQYF; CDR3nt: TGCGCCAGCAGCCTCAGAGAGACCCAGTACTTC
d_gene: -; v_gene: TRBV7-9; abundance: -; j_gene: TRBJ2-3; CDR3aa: CSSSPLRSHRPTGVAQYF; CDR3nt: TGTTCCAGCAGCCCACTTCGATCCCACCGACCCACCGGGGTAGCGCAGTATTTT